These 27 T cell receptor beta chains were sequenced from one sample in a study of shared clonotypes between healthy human individuals. Profiled with immunoSEQ multiplex PCR; TCRdb holds only in-frame clones, not every one. Here the sample spans around 1.9 million clones, just over 90% being singletons. Naive CD8 cells lacked CD45RO and underwent positive selection for CCR7, leaving out terminally differentiated effector memory CD45RA+ cells. Specimen: naive CD8+ T cells from PBMCs. These receptors were collected from a man between 18 and 29 years old in good health. Some clones in this sample may be carry-over from other donors' samples.

The CDR3 nucleotides read TGTGCCAGCAGCTTGGGGCTAACCTACGAGCAGTACTTC. Its translation is CASSLGLTYEQYF. The chain combines TRBV5-6 with TRBJ2-5; D is undetermined. Near its end, the DNA agrees better with TRBJ2-7, so the J call may be wrong. The CDR3 spans 13 residues. Germline V gene data show CDR1 as SGHDT and CDR2 as YYEEEE.

The chain employs TRBV5-4 and TRBJ2-1; 8 nucleotides agree with TRBD1. CDR1 is SGHNT and CDR2 is YYREEE in the germline V gene (reference sequence). CDR3 length: 19 residues. Trimming took 0 bases from V and 1 from J; bases not matched to a gene: 12. The CDR3, as DNA: TGTGCCAGCAGCTTGGGGGCCAGGGGGCTTACTCAGTCCTACAATGAGCAGTTCTTC. It translates to CASSLGARGLTQSYNEQFF.

The chain couples TRBV10-2 to TRBJ2-1, with D possibly matching TRBD2 (5 bases). The CDR3 is 14 residues long. Germline-derived CDR1 and CDR2 are WSHSY and SAAADI. The germline V and J ends were trimmed by 9 bases and 8 bases, with 20 bases remaining between them. CDR3 sequence reads: CASCPTSLLHEQFF. The CDR3 DNA reads TGCGCCAGTTGCCCTACTAGTTTGCTCCATGAGCAGTTCTTC.

The J gene is TRBJ2-7, the V gene TRBV15, with 9 bases aligning to TRBD2. Germline values: CDR1 LNHNV, CDR2 YYDKDF (reference sequence). V was pared by 11 bases and J by 3 bases, with 8 bases of the junction left unmatched. The CDR3 length is 13 residues. The CDR3 is CASGTSRNYEQYF. The CDR3 DNA follows: TGTGCCTCTGGGACTAGCAGAAACTACGAGCAGTACTTC.

V gene TRBV10-3 combines with J gene TRBJ2-1, with TRBD2 matching 10 bases. This CDR3 contains 15 residues. Germline V gene lookup returns CDR1 ENHRY and CDR2 SYGVKD. The V and J ends lost 4 bases and 7 bases, in that order; junction bases with no gene match: 7. The CDR3 DNA reads as TGTGCCATCAGTGCGCCGGGACTAGCGTCTAATGAGCAGTTCTTC. This codes for CAISAPGLASNEQFF.

This sequence joins TRBV10-3 and TRBJ1-1; perhaps TRBD1 as D (6 bases). CDR1 is ENHRY and CDR2 is SYGVKD in the germline V gene. This CDR3 contains 15 residues. V shed 3 bases and J shed 1 base, with 12 bases lying between them. DNA of the CDR3: TGTGCCATCAGTGATAGGGCGGGACAGAACACTGAAGCTTTCTTT. This translates into CAISDRAGQNTEAFF.

The rearrangement joins TRBV15 to TRBJ1-5; D is ambiguous. Germline CDR1 is LNHNV and CDR2 is YYDKDF (reference sequence). Deletions cut 2 bases from V and 6 bases from J, with 8 bases between. The CDR3 is made up of 13 amino acids. The DNA of the CDR3 is TGTGCCACCAGCAGACTCTTGGGTCAGCCCCAGCATTTT. It encodes CATSRLLGQPQHF.

This sequence joins TRBV25-1 and TRBJ2-7; the D is unclear. This CDR3 has 10 amino acids. Between the trimmed V and J ends, which lost 5 bases and 4 bases, there was a span of 3 bases. Germline V CDR1 and CDR2: MGHDK, SYGVNS. CDR3 sequence (DNA): TGTGCCAGCAGTAAGTACGAGCAGTACTTC. Protein product: CASSKYEQYF.

The chain is built from TRBV5-6 and TRBJ2-6; D is ambiguous. In germline, CDR1 is SGHDT, CDR2 YYEEEE. This CDR3 has 13 residues. The V gene lost 0 bases and the J gene lost 2 bases, with 0 bases spanning the gap. Here the CDR3 reads CASSLAGANVLTF. In nucleotides, the CDR3 is TGTGCCAGCAGCTTGGCTGGGGCCAACGTCCTGACTTTC.

The rearrangement uses TRBV28 and TRBJ2-7; 7 bases agree with TRBD1. From germline, CDR1 is MDHEN and CDR2 SYDVKM. Trimming at V came to 6 bases and at J to 2 bases, leaving 7 bases not matched to a gene. There are 14 residues in the CDR3. The CDR3 spells CASSQLQGPYEQYF. The CDR3 nucleotides read TGTGCCAGCAGCCAACTACAGGGGCCCTACGAGCAGTACTTC.

This chain uses TRBV9 with TRBJ2-1; 8 nucleotides line up with TRBD2. The CDR3 has 15 amino acids. CDR1 and CDR2 (germline): SGDLS, YYNGEE. V lost 3 bases to trimming and J lost 5 bases; unmatched junction nucleotides: 7. CDR3 in amino acids: CASSESGSLDNEQFF. CDR3 bases: TGTGCCAGCAGCGAAAGCGGGAGTTTAGACAATGAGCAGTTCTTC.

The chain has TRBV28 and TRBJ1-2; tentatively, D is TRBD1 (5 bases). This CDR3 is built from 15 residues. Trimming shortened V by 5 bases and J by 1 base, and 14 bases separated the two germline ends. Germline V gene data show CDR1 as MDHEN and CDR2 as SYDVKM. CDR3 sequence: CASSTDRGGNYGYTF. In nucleotides, the CDR3 is TGTGCCAGCAGTACGGACCGCGGGGGTAACTATGGCTACACCTTC.

This chain links TRBV27 with TRBJ1-5; 7 bases agree with TRBD1. J gave up 6 bases and V 3 bases, and 5 bases lay outside the gene matches. The germline CDR1 and CDR2 sequences are MNHEY and SMNVEV (reference sequence). The CDR3 loop spans 14 amino acids. CDR3 DNA sequence: TGTGCCAGCAGTTTGAGACAGGGACGTCAGCCCCAGCATTTT. Residues: CASSLRQGRQPQHF.

V usage is TRBV5-1 and J usage is TRBJ1-1; no firm D call. The length of the CDR3 is 16 residues. Germline lookup yields CDR1 SGHRS and CDR2 YFSETQ. Trimming took 1 base from V and 0 from J, leaving 13 bases between them. CDR3 in DNA: TGCGCCAGCAGCTTGCCTGGGAGGGAAGTGAACACTGAAGCTTTCTTT. This translates into CASSLPGREVNTEAFF. Full variable domain (rest looked up from reference TRBV5-1 and TRBJ1-1): KAGVTQTPRYLIKTRGQQVTLSCSPISGHRSVSWYQQTPGQGLQFLFEYFSETQRNKGNFPGRFSGRQFSNSRSEMNVSTLELGDSALYLCASSLPGREVNTEAFFGQGTRLTVV.

The chain uses TRBV30 and TRBJ2-7; D is uncertain. The V gene's germline CDR1 is GTSNPN and CDR2 SVGIG (reference sequence). The CDR3 is 11 residues long. V was cut by 2 bases and J by 3 bases, with 5 bases left in between. In nucleotides, the CDR3 is TGTGCCTGGAGTCTAAACTACGAGCAGTACTTC. Translated: CAWSLNYEQYF.

As regards this clone: Other DNA sequences of this sample code for an identical CDR3. J is TRBJ2-7 and V is TRBV5-5, with D unresolved. CDR1 is SGHKS, CDR2 YYEKEE, per germline (reference sequence). The CDR3 sequence is 12 residues long. The germline V and J ends were trimmed by 4 bases and 0 bases, with 5 bases remaining between them. CDR3 sequence (DNA): TGTGCCAGCAGCGGGGACTCCTACGAGCAGTACTTC. Translated, it gives CASSGDSYEQYF.

J is TRBJ2-7 and V is TRBV27; 10 bases are a match to TRBD1. The germline V gene encodes CDR1 MNHEY and CDR2 SMNVEV (reference sequence). The CDR3 is 14 residues long. Losses at the gene ends were 6 bases for V and 6 bases for J; bases not matched to a gene: 8. The CDR3 here is CASRTGTGASEQYF. The DNA of the CDR3 is TGTGCCAGCAGAACCGGGACAGGGGCGTCCGAGCAGTACTTC.

Of note for this clone: This CDR3 is also generated by other DNA sequences in the sample. V and J are TRBV5-6 and TRBJ2-2; D ambiguous. Germline values: CDR1 SGHDT, CDR2 YYEEEE. V dropped 2 bases and J dropped 1 base, with 6 bases sitting between them. The CDR3 is made up of 14 amino acids. The chain's CDR3 is CASSLGGNTGELFF. CDR3 in DNA: TGTGCCAGCAGCTTAGGTGGGAACACCGGGGAGCTGTTTTTT.

The chain joins TRBV7-9 to TRBJ1-4; 9 nucleotides align to TRBD1. V was clipped by 3 bases and J by 6 bases; unmatched bases: 5. There are 15 residues in the CDR3. Germline V gene data show CDR1 as SEHNR and CDR2 as FQNEAQ (reference sequence). For the CDR3, the DNA is TGTGCCAGCAGCTTCCGGGACAGGGTGGATGAAAAACTGTTTTTT. This gives the protein CASSFRDRVDEKLFF.

This chain joins TRBV5-4 and TRBJ2-5, with TRBD1 matching 7 bases. Per germline, CDR1 SGHNT and CDR2 YYREEE (reference sequence). The CDR3 totals 17 residues. V lost 3 bases, J lost 1 base, and 12 bases stayed unmatched. CDR3 protein: CASSSTSGDRAQETQYF. In nucleotides, the CDR3 is TGTGCCAGCAGCTCAACTTCCGGCGACAGGGCCCAAGAGACCCAGTACTTC.

This chain connects TRBV29-1 to TRBJ2-5; 8 bases are shared with TRBD2. The CDR3 covers 13 residues. Germline V gives CDR1 SQVTM, CDR2 ANQGSEA. Trimming removed 8 bases from V and 4 bases from J; junction bases left unmatched: 9. CDR3 sequence reads: CSTRGGSGETQYF. The CDR3 nucleotides are TGCAGCACTCGGGGGGGCTCTGGAGAGACCCAGTACTTC.

The chain employs TRBV7-8 and TRBJ2-5; 7 nucleotides align to TRBD2. The CDR3 length is 16 residues. CDR1 is SGHVS and CDR2 is FQNEAQ in the germline V gene. V was clipped by 2 bases and J by 4 bases; unmatched bases: 10. The CDR3 DNA reads TGTGCCAGCAGCTTAACAGTTGCGGGAGTTGGAGAGACCCAGTACTTC. Protein sequence: CASSLTVAGVGETQYF.

In nucleotides, the CDR3 is TGTGCCAGCCAGGGGGTGGGTAATTCACCCCTCCACTTT. It encodes CASQGVGNSPLHF. V usage is TRBV28 and J usage is TRBJ1-6; 7 nucleotides match TRBD1. CDR3 length equals 13 residues. Per the germline V gene, CDR1 is MDHEN and CDR2 is SYDVKM. Trimming removed 8 bases from V and 6 bases from J; junction bases left unmatched: 4.

This chain links TRBV2 with TRBJ2-7; the D is unclear. The V and J ends lost 7 bases and 7 bases respectively, with 11 bases between them. Germline V lookup: CDR1 SNHLY, CDR2 FYNNEI. This CDR3 spans 11 amino acids. The DNA of the CDR3 is TGTGCCAGCAAAGAGTTAATGGAGCAGTACTTC. Amino acids: CASKELMEQYF.

This chain joins TRBV14 and TRBJ2-7; TRBD1 is a possible D gene (5 bases). V lost 3 bases and J 0 bases, leaving 18 bases between the germline ends. Germline assignment: CDR1 SGHDN and CDR2 FVKESK. The CDR3 is 17 residues long. As DNA, the CDR3 is TGTGCCAGCAGCCAGGTTACAGGACCAAGGAGCTCCTACGAGCAGTACTTC. It yields the protein CASSQVTGPRSSYEQYF.

The chain uses TRBV27 and TRBJ2-1; 11 nucleotides agree with TRBD2. The trim removed 5 bases at V and 8 bases at J, leaving 11 bases unmatched. This CDR3 comprises 16 residues. Per germline, CDR1 MNHEY and CDR2 SMNVEV (reference sequence). CDR3: CASSPTSGSLMYEQFF. CDR3 sequence (DNA): TGTGCCAGCAGTCCCACTAGCGGGAGTTTGATGTATGAGCAGTTCTTC.

About this clone: This sample includes further DNA sequences coding for the same CDR3. V usage is TRBV7-8 and J usage is TRBJ2-7; D is possibly TRBD2 (6 bases). The germline gives CDR1 SGHVS, CDR2 FQNEAQ. V dropped 5 bases and J dropped 4 bases, with 9 bases sitting between them. The length of the CDR3 is 12 residues. The CDR3 region is CASSPGGYEQYF. The DNA for the CDR3 is TGTGCCAGCAGCCCTGGGGGGTACGAGCAGTACTTC. The full variable domain, completed using reference TRBV7-8 and TRBJ2-7, is GAGVSQSPRYKVAKRGQDVALRCDPISGHVSLFWYQQALGQGPEFLTYFQNEAQLDKSGLPSDRFFAERPEGSVSTLKIQRTQQEDSAVYLCASSPGGYEQYFGPGTRLTVT.